The present entry profiles one T cell receptor beta chain with its context. This clone was counted only a few times. Its target antigen remains unknown. The input lacks base qualities; no much larger clone sits a single base away. This sample is part of a study of shared clonotypes between healthy human individuals (dated by TCRdb to the early 2020s). Describing the broader study: The cohort included three men and a couple of women between 18 and 49 years of age. Per donor, three plates each were used for CD4 naive and CD4 memory, two for CD8 naive, and one for CD8 memory. The study deeply sequenced blood TCR repertoires of several healthy adults to estimate repertoire size and the extent of clonotype sharing between individuals. To increase sequencing depth and limit assay-specific biases, different laboratories used diverse techniques to prepare libraries and sequence TCR repertoires. Between about 0.85 and 8.9 billion PBMCs per donor were obtained by leukapheresis.

Using the deep immunoSEQ assay, TCR CDR3 regions were amplified from genomic DNA by multiplex PCR. Genomic DNA extracted from each cell subset was distributed evenly over all wells of several immunoSEQ 96-well plates, and each plate served as one replicate. Each replicate PCR for sorted subsets received around 210 ng genomic DNA, equal to tens of thousands of T cell genomes. Purified libraries were quantified with a Qubit 3.0 fluorometer, sized on a Bioanalyzer 2100, and re-quantified with the KAPA Library Quantification kit. Every immunoSEQ 96-well plate was sequenced on a separate single-read 150-cycle Illumina NextSeq 550 flow cell. The source study handled its data this way. Because the immunoSEQ output held only junctional sequences and lacked quality scores, the filtering could not match the filtering applied to full-length reads. Sequences were annotated with PyIR, a Python wrapper for IgBLAST v1.9, and V/J genes and CDR3 were assigned using IMGT germline references. Reads were filtered out if the reads had weak V/J assignments (E-value above 1e-6), no CDR3, stop codons, out-of-frame junctions, or ambiguous translated residues. V3J clonotypes were defined as sequences sharing an identical inferred V gene, J gene, and CDR3 amino acid sequence. Percentage overlap between repertoires was computed as shared unique clonotypes divided by the size of the smaller repertoire. RTK rarefaction, the Chao1 estimator, and Recon v2.1 estimates of unobserved clonotypes were used to assess repertoire richness. For all TCRbeta clonotypes obtained by the gDNA method from a handful of donors, generation probabilities were computed with OLGA. Here the immuneACCESS table is served through TCRdb, limited to in-frame sequences with V and J called. Missing clones are a known gap in these copies; in checked studies unresolved V genes cover under half, and the rest lacks a known reason. The D gene and trimming were derived from the DNA, and the V and J assignments and clone size from that table. For this sample the table gives fewer than 400,000 clones, of which around 74% were detected only once. The top ten hold 10% of the sample.

What the research found in general, with its limitations: Based on pairwise subsampling, the degree of clonotype sharing among donors was expected to be affected by sequencing depth. Estimated clonotype richness was generally larger for naive than for memory subsets. When several donors were compared, the shared fraction of clonotypes was roughly 5% for naive CD4, about 4% for naive CD8, 2% to 2.5% for memory CD4, and around 0.37% for memory CD8. Higher generation probabilities were observed for clonotypes shared by all four sorted-subset donors than for non-shared clonotypes. Sampling was limited to blood, and TCR repertoires in tissue likely differ from TCR repertoires in blood. Even with the large sequencing depth, rarefaction of the sorted-subset datasets indicated that sequencing was incomplete. Because the study included a small number of donors, the genetic and exposure-history diversity represented was limited.

Donors were healthy HIV-negative adults with no recently reported acute infections or vaccinations. Every donor was a Caucasian adult residing in Nashville, Tennessee, USA. CD4+ T cells were enriched by magnetic negative selection; naive cells were then positively selected on CD45RA, and the negative fraction formed the memory subset. After blood collection by leukapheresis, PBMCs were isolated using Ficoll-Histopaque density gradient centrifugation and then cryopreserved in the vapor phase of liquid nitrogen. Analytical flow cytometry was used to check the purity and quantity of each magnetically sorted T cell population. From each sorted fraction, genomic DNA was isolated and quantified by UV absorbance on a Nanodrop 2000c. V lost 3 bases and J lost 9 bases; the stretch between them is 9 bases long. The CDR3, from cysteine to phenylalanine, totals 12 residues. Just the 36-base CDR3 DNA is kept, in frame starting at base 1. Via the germline V gene (reference sequence), CDR1 is LNHDA and CDR2 SQIVND.

The sequencing input was memory CD4+ T cells sorted from blood. Interpreted using the paper, the cell subset or site label stands for: CD45RA-negative fraction. The clonotype comes from a man aged 30 to 39 in good health. The chain is encoded by TRBV19 joined to TRBJ1-5, with no D gene named confidently. For the CDR3, the sequence is CASSMLERPQHF. The nucleotides read TGTGCCAGTAGTATGTTGGAGAGGCCCCAGCATTTT.